This T cell receptor beta chain appears in the sequencing data of a study of T cell responses to AZD1222 COVID-19 vaccine. TCRdb's copy holds only in-frame clones and misses some; the assay was immunoSEQ multiplex PCR. The sample lists 100,000 to 150,000 clones, over 75% occurring once. With respect to this clone: The antigen is not known.

Broader study findings: White British people made up most donors, females outnumbered males, and clonal diversity was possibly underestimated. Spike-specific TCR breadth rose after two AZD1222 doses, and depth rose as well. None of the repertoires were sampled until the peak T cell response had passed.

The V gene's germline CDR1 is MDHEN and CDR2 SYDVKM. The CDR3 is made up of 16 amino acids. The V gene lost 7 bases and the J gene lost 4 bases, with 20 bases spanning the gap. This sequence originates from an adult in good health. The chain links TRBV28 to TRBJ1-5; tentatively, D is TRBD1 (6 bases). The source was peripheral blood, collected on day 0 of AZD1222 vaccination. This CDR3 is CASTLEGGAGNQPQHF. In DNA form, the CDR3 reads TGTGCCAGCACCCTGGAGGGGGGCGCGGGAAATCAGCCCCAGCATTTT.